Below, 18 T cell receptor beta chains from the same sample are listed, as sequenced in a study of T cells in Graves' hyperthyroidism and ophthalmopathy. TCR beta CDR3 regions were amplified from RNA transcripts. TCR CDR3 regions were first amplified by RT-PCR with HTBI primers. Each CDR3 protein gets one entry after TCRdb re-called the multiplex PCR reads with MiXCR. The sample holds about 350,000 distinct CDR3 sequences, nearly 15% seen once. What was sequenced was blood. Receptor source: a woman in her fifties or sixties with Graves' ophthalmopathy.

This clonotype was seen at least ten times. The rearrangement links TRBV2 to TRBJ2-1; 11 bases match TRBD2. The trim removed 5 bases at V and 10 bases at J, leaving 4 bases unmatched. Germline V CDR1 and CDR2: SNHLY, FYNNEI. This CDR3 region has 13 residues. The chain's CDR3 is CASSSSGRHEQFF. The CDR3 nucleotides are TGTGCCAGCAGTTCTAGCGGGAGGCACGAGCAGTTCTTC.

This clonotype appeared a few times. The chain's CDR3 is CASSYSSSPWTDTQYF. DNA of the CDR3: TGTGCCAGCAGTTACTCGAGTAGCCCATGGACAGATACGCAGTATTTT. V gene TRBV6-2 or TRBV6-3 combines with J gene TRBJ2-3; unclear D gene. Trimming took 0 bases from V and 3 from J, leaving 13 bases between them. Germline CDR1 MNHEY, CDR2 SVGEGT. This CDR3 contains 16 residues.

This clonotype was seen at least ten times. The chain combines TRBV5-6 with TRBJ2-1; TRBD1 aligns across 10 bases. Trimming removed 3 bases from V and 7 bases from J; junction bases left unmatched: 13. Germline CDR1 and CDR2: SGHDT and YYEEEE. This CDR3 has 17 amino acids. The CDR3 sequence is CASSSYSGTGVWNEQFF. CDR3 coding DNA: TGTGCCAGCAGCTCATACTCCGGGACAGGGGTTTGGAATGAGCAGTTCTTC.

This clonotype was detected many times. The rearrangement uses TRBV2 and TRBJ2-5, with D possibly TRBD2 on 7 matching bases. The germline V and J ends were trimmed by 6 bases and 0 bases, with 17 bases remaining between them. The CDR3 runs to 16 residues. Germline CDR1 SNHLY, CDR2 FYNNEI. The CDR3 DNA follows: TGTGCCAGCAGGAAGGGGGGGGGCGCGGACCAAGAGACCCAGTACTTC. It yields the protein CASRKGGGADQETQYF. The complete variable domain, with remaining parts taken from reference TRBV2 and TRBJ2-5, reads EPEVTQTPSHQVTQMGQEVILRCVPISNHLYFYWYRQILGQKVEFLVSFYNNEISEKSEIFDDQFSVERPDGSNFTLKIRSTKLEDSAMYFCASRKGGGADQETQYFGPGTRLLVL.

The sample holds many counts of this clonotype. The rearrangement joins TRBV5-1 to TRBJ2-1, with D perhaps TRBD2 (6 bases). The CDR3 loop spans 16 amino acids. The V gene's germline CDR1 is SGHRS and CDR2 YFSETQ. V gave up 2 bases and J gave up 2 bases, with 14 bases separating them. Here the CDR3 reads CASSLGGPTAYNEQFF. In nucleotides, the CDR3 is TGCGCCAGCAGCTTAGGAGGGCCCACGGCCTACAATGAGCAGTTCTTC.

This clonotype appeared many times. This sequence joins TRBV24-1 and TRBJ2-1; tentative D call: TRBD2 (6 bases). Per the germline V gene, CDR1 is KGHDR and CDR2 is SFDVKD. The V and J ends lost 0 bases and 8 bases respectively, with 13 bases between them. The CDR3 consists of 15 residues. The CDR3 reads CATSDLWGDGDEQFF. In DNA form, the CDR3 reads TGTGCCACCAGTGATTTGTGGGGGGACGGGGATGAGCAGTTCTTC.

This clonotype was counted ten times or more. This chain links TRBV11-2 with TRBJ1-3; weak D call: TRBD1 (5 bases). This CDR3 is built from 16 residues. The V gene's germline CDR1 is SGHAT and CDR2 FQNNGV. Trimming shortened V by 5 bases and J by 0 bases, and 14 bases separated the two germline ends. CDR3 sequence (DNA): TGTGCCAGCAGCCTCCCAGGGCCCATCTCTGGAAACACCATATATTTT. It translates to CASSLPGPISGNTIYF.

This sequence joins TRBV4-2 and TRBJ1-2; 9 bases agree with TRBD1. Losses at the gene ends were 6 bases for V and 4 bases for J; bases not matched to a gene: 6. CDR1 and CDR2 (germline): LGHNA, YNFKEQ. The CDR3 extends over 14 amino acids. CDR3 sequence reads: CASSPLTGGYGYTF. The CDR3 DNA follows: TGTGCCAGCAGTCCTCTGACAGGGGGCTATGGCTACACCTTC.

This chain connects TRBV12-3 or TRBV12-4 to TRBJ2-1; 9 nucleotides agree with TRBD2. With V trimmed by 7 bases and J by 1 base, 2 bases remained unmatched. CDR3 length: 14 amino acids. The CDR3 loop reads CASKTSGSYNEQFF. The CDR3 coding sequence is TGTGCCAGCAAAACTAGCGGGTCCTACAATGAGCAGTTCTTC.

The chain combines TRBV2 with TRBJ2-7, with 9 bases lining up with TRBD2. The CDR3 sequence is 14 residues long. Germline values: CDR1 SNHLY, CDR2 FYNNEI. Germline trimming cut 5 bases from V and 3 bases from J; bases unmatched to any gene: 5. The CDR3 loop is CASSPSGRIYEQYF. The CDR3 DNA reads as TGTGCCAGCAGTCCCAGCGGGAGGATCTACGAGCAGTACTTC.

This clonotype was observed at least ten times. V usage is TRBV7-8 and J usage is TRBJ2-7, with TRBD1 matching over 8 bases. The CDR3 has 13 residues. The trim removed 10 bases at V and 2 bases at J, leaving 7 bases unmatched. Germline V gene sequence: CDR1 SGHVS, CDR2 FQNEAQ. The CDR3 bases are TGTGCCACCTCACGGGACAGGACCTACGAGCAGTACTTC. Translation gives CATSRDRTYEQYF.

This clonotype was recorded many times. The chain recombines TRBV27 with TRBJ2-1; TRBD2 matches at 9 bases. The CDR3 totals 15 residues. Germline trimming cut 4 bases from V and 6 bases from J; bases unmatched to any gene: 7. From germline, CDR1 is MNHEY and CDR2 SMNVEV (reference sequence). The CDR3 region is CASSSLAGIPNEQFF. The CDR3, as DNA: TGTGCCAGCAGTTCCCTAGCGGGAATTCCCAATGAGCAGTTCTTC.

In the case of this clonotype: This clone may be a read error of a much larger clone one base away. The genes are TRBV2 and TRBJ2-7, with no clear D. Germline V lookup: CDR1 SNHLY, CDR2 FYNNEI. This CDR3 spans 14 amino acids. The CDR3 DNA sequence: TGTGCCGGCAGCCGCTCCGGGCTTACGGGCGAGCAGTACTTC. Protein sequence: CAGSRSGLTGEQYF. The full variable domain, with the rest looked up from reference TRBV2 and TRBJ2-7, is EPEVTQTPSHQVTQMGQEVILRCVPISNHLYFYWYRQILGQKVEFLVSFYNNEISEKSEIFDDQFSVERPDGSNFTLKIRSTKLEDSAMYFCAGSRSGLTGEQYFGPGTRLTVT.

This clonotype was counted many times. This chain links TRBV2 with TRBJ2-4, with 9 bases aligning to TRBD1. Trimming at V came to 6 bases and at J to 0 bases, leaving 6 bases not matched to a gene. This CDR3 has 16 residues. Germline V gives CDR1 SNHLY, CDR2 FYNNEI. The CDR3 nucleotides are TGTGCCAGCAGCGAACAGGGGGCCCTAGCCAAAAACATTCAGTACTTC. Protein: CASSEQGALAKNIQYF.

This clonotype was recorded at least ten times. The CDR3 loop reads CASSLSGTGVSANEKLFF. For the CDR3, the DNA is TGTGCCAGCAGTTTATCCGGGACAGGGGTGTCAGCTAATGAAAAACTGTTTTTT. The rearrangement uses TRBV28 and TRBJ1-4; 10 positions agree with TRBD1. The CDR3 loop spans 18 amino acids. Trimming cost V 1 base and J 3 bases; bases outside gene matches: 8. Germline V gene sequence: CDR1 MDHEN, CDR2 SYDVKM.

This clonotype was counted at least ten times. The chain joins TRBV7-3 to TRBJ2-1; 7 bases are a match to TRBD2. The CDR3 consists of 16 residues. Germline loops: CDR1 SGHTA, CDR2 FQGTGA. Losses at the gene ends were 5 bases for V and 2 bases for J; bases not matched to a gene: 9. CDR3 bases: TGTGCCAGCAGCGCGTTGGACGCGGGAGCCTACAATGAGCAGTTCTTC. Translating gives CASSALDAGAYNEQFF.

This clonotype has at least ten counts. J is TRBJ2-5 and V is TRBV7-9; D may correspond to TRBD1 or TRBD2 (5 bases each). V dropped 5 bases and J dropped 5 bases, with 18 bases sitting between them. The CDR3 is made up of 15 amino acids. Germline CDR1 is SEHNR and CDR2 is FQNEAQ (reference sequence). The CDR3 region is CASSPPYRWGETQYF. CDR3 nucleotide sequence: TGTGCCAGCAGCCCGCCGTATAGATGGGGGGAGACCCAGTACTTC.

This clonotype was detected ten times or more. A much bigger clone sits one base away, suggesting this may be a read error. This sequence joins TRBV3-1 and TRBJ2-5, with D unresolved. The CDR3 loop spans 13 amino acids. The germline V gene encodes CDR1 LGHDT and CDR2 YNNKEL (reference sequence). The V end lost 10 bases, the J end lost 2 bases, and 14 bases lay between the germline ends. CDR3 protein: CANTVRPQETQYF. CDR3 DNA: TGTGCCAACACCGTCAGGCCGCAAGAGACCCAGTACTTC.